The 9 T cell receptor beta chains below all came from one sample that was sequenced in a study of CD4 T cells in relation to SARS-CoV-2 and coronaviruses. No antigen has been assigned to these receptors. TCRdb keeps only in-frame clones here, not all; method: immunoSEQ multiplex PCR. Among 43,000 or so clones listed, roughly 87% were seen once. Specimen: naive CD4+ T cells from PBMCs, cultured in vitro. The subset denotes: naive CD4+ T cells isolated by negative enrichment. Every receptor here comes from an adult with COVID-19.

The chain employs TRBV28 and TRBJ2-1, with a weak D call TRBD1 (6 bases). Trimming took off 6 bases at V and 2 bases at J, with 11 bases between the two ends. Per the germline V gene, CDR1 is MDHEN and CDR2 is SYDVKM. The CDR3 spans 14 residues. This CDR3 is CASSGGTTYNEQFF. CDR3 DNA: TGTGCCAGCAGCGGTGGGACAACCTACAATGAGCAGTTCTTC.

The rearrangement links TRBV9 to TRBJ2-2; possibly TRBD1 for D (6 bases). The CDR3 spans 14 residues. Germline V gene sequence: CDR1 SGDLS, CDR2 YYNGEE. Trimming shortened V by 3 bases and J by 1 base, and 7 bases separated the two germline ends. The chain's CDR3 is CASSATGNTGELFF. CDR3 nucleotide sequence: TGTGCCAGCAGCGCGACAGGGAACACCGGGGAGCTGTTTTTT. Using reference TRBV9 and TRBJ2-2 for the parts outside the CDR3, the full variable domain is DSGVTQTPKHLITATGQRVTLRCSPRSGDLSVYWYQQSLDQGLQFLIQYYNGEERAKGNILERFSAQQFPDLHSELNLSSLELGDSALYFCASSATGNTGELFFGEGSRLTVL.

The CDR3, as DNA: TGTGCCAGCTCACTCGAAGGTGGCGGGAGCGCCGTTTACGAGCAGTACTTC. As protein: CASSLEGGGSAVYEQYF. This chain uses TRBV18 with TRBJ2-7; 7 bases are shared with TRBD2. CDR3 size: 17 residues. Germline V gene sequence: CDR1 KGHSH, CDR2 LQKENI. Trimming took 4 bases from V and 4 from J; bases not matched to a gene: 16.

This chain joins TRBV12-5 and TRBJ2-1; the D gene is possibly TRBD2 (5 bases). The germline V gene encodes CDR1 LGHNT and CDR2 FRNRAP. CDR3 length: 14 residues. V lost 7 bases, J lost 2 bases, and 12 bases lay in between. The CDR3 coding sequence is TGTGCTAGTGCAGGAGGCCCTACCTACAATGAGCAGTTCTTC. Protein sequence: CASAGGPTYNEQFF.

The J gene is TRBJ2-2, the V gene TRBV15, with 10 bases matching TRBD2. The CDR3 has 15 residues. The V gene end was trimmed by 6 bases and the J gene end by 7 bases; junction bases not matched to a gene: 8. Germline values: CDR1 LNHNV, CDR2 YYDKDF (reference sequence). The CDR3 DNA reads TGTGCCACCAGGTCGACTAGCGGGTATAGCGGGGAGCTGTTTTTT. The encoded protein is CATRSTSGYSGELFF.

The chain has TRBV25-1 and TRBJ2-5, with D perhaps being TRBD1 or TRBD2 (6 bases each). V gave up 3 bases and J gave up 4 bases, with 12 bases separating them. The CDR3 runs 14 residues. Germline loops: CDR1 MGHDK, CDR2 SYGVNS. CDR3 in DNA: TGTGCCAGCAGTGACCCCAGGGGAGGAGAGACCCAGTACTTC. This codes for CASSDPRGGETQYF.

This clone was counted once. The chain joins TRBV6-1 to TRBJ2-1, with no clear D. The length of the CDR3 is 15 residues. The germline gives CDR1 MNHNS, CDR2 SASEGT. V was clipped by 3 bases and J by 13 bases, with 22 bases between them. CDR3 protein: CASSDRNSRVQPQFF. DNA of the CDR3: TGTGCCAGCAGTGATCGTAATTCTAGGGTTCAGCCTCAGTTCTTC.

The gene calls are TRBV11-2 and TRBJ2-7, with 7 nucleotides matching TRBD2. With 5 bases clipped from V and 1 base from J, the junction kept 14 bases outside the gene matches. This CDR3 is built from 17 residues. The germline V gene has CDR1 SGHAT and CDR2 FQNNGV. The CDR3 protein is CASSLGSWLAVSYEQYF. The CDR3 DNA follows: TGTGCCAGCAGCCTGGGGTCTTGGCTAGCGGTTTCCTACGAGCAGTACTTC.

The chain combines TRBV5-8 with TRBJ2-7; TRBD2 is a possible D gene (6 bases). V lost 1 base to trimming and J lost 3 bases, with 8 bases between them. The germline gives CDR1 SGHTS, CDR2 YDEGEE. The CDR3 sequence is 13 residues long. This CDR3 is CASSLPGLYEQYF. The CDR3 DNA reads TGTGCCAGCAGCTTGCCGGGACTCTACGAGCAGTACTTC.